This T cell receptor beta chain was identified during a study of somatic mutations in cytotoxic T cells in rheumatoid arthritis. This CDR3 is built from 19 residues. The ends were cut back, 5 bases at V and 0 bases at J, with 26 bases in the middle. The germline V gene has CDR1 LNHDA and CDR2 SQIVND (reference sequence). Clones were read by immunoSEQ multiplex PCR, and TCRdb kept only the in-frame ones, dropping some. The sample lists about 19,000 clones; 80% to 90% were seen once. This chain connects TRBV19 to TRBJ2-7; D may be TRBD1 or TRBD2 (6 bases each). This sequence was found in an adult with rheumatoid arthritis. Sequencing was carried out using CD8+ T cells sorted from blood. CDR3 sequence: CASSGPSAVGGTNSYEQYF. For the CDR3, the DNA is TGTGCCAGTAGTGGCCCATCCGCGGTAGGCGGGACAAACTCCTACGAGCAGTACTTC.